Sequencing of this TCR beta chain was carried out in a study of blood T cell repertoires in COVID-19 (dated by TCRdb to the early 2020s). Context from the whole study: Samples covering the acute and convalescent phases of COVID-19 were provided by collaborators in the United States, Italy and Spain. The material from the prospective study consisted of cDNA or gDNA derived from T cells, B-cell-depleted T cells, or PBMCs. The dataset comprised deeply sampled blood TCRbeta repertoires from subjects exposed to, actively infected with, or recovered from COVID-19. The repertoires were released in a freely available public database intended as a resource for research on the immune response to SARS-CoV-2. The samples were drawn from two sources: the first 160 participants of the ongoing ImmuneRACE study, and over 950 subjects contributed by 6 global collaborators. Sample metadata almost always included a de-identified subject ID, COVID-19 status, age in years and sex. HLA class I and class II types, where available, came from metadata supplied by the sample provider rather than from assay-based typing.

Reading from cysteine to phenylalanine, the CDR3 counts 11 amino acids. Only CDR3 DNA remains: 33 bases, in frame from the first base. Trimming takes 3 bases from V and 7 bases from J, and the germline ends sit 10 bases apart. The germline V gene (reference sequence) sets CDR1 to GTSNPN and CDR2 to SVGIG. TCRbeta CDR3 regions were amplified from genomic DNA using the immunoSEQ Assay, a bias-controlled multiplex PCR. Concerning the study's data processing: Within the assay, amplification of reference gene primers was used to estimate how many nucleated cells each sample contained. To quantify the absolute abundance of each unique TCRbeta CDR3 rearrangement, sequence reads were collapsed and filtered. For each sample, productive Simpson clonality was calculated as the square root of Simpson's diversity index over productive rearrangements. TCRdb took over this immuneACCESS table, retaining in-frame rearrangements with V and J assigned. Such tables are incomplete; in checked studies, under half of the missing clones stem from an unresolved V gene, and the remainder is unexplained. The V and J calls and clone size were taken over from that table, and D and trimming were inferred from the DNA. The sample table holds roughly 430,000 clones, of which roughly 87% were seen once. The ten largest clones add up to roughly 2% of the sample.

In the prospective study, participants were about 18 to 95 years old, resided in 20 to 30 geographic areas of the United States, and were enrolled through a virtual design. Cohort assignment in the prospective study relied on participant-reported clinical history from a screening survey and a study questionnaire. Mobile phlebotomists in the prospective study collected whole blood, serum and a nasopharyngeal or oropharyngeal swab from every participant. Participants in the prospective study had the option to provide additional blood draws and questionnaires over an approximately 2-month period. Before DNA extraction, prospective study blood samples were shipped either frozen or at room temperature. As regards this clone: The target of this receptor is not known. There are no base qualities to consult, and no much larger clone falls within one base.

The full study reports these points: Clinical and demographic metadata were provided uncurated, with the amount varying by source and participant.

This receptor was obtained from a woman aged 40 to 50 with acute COVID-19. The sample was PBMCs or T cells enriched from blood (not recorded which). Recombination joined TRBV30 with TRBJ2-7; no D gene is confidently identified. This receptor carries the CDR3 CAWRAFGEQYF. At the DNA level, the sequence is TGTGCCTGGAGGGCGTTCGGGGAGCAGTACTTC.